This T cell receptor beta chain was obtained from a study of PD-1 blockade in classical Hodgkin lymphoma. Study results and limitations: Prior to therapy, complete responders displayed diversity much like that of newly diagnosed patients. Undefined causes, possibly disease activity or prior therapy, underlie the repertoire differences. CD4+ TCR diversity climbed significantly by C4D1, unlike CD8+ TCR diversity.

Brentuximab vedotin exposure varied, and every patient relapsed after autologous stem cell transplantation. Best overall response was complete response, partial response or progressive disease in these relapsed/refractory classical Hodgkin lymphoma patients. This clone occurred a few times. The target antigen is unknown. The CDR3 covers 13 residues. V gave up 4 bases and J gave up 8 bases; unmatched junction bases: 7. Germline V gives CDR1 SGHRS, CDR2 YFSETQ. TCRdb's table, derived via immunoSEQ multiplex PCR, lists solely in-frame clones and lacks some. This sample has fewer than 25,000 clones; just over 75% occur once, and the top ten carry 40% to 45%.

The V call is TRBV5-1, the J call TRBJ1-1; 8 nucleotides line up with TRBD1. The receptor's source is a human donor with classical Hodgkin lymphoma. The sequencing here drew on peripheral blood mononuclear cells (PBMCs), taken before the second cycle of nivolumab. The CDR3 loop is CASSLLTGVEAFF. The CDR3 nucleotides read TGCGCCAGCAGCCTACTGACAGGGGTGGAAGCTTTCTTT.